Listed below are T cell receptor beta chains from one sample, sequenced in a study of blood T cell repertoires in COVID-19. Repertoires were generated with immunoSEQ multiplex PCR, while TCRdb's copy carries only in-frame clones and drops some. The sample has 150,000 to 200,000 clones, approximately 90% seen once; the top ten hold about 4%. The sequencing sample was made of peripheral blood. The receptors were gathered from a man younger than 30 with active or convalescent COVID-19. CDR3s include the opening cysteine and the closing phenylalanine or tryptophan. The order of the fields is J gene, clone size, D gene, V gene, CDR3 protein, CDR3 DNA. A D gene is named only where the DNA matches it firmly. For some rows the clone size is stated as once, few or many, or as a class when expanded; others skip it.

>TRBJ1-1|-|-|TRBV23-1
CASSQSGVEGRRTEAFF
TGCGCCAGCAGTCAATCGGGTGTCGAGGGAAGGCGCACTGAAGCTTTCTTT
>TRBJ2-5|-|TRBD2|TRBV4-2
CASSQGSGSPDYQETQYF
TGTGCCAGCAGCCAAGGTAGCGGGAGTCCCGACTACCAAGAGACCCAGTACTTC
>TRBJ1-1|-|TRBD1|TRBV6-2/TRBV6-3
CASSRTGGGRNTEAFF
TGTGCCAGCAGTCGAACCGGAGGGGGCAGAAACACTGAAGCTTTCTTT
>TRBJ1-6|-|-|TRBV4-3
CASSQDLAGHSPLHF
TGCGCCAGCAGCCAAGACCTGGCAGGGCATTCACCCCTCCACTTT
>TRBJ2-7|once|-|TRBV2
CASSKDGLPYEQYF
TGTGCCAGCAGCAAGGACGGACTACCCTACGAGCAGTACTTC
>TRBJ1-5|-|-|TRBV28
CASRGVNQPQHF
TGTGCCAGCAGGGGCGTAAATCAGCCCCAGCATTTT
>TRBJ2-1|-|TRBD2|TRBV9
CASSSPGAGGPGEQFF
TGTGCCAGCAGCTCCCCCGGCGCGGGGGGGCCTGGGGAGCAGTTCTTC
>TRBJ1-2|-|-|TRBV4-2
CASSQGSVEVVTF
TGTGCCAGCAGCCAAGGGTCGGTTGAGGTTGTTACCTTC
>TRBJ1-2|-|-|TRBV27
CASSPRGFYGYTF
TGTGCCAGCAGTCCTCGGGGGTTCTATGGCTACACCTTC
>TRBJ2-3|-|-|TRBV5-1
CASSLVNSRTSTDTQYF
TGCGCCAGCAGCTTGGTTAATAGCAGGACTAGCACAGATACGCAGTATTTT
>TRBJ1-2|-|TRBD1|TRBV18
CASSLGWTGAGIANYGYTF
TGTGCCAGCTCATTAGGTTGGACAGGGGCCGGCATAGCTAACTATGGCTACACCTTC
>TRBJ1-2|-|-|TRBV7-2
CASSPETNAYGYTF
TGTGCCAGCAGCCCCGAGACAAATGCCTATGGCTACACCTTC
>TRBJ1-2|-|TRBD1|TRBV18
CASSPPGGTDYGYTF
TGTGCCAGCTCACCCCCAGGGGGCACGGACTATGGCTACACCTTC
>TRBJ2-7|-|-|TRBV28
CASSLASPYEQYF
TGTGCCAGCAGTCTCGCGTCCCCCTACGAGCAGTACTTC
>TRBJ2-3|-|TRBD2|TRBV3-1/TRBV3-2
CASSYGTSGGPDTQYF
TGTGCCAGCAGCTACGGGACTAGCGGGGGCCCAGATACGCAGTATTTT
>TRBJ1-5|-|-|TRBV29-1
CSVGGGGGQPQHF
TGCAGCGTTGGGGGGGGCGGAGGGCAGCCCCAGCATTTT
>TRBJ1-6|-|-|TRBV19
CAPESLYREDSPLHF
TGTGCCCCGGAAAGTCTTTACAGGGAAGATTCACCCCTCCACTTT
>TRBJ1-5|few|-|TRBV29-1
CSGKADRKNQPQHF
TGCAGCGGAAAAGCGGACAGAAAAAATCAGCCCCAGCATTTT
>TRBJ2-2|few|-|TRBV7-3
CASSDTGIGELFF
TGTGCCAGCAGCGATACAGGGATCGGGGAGCTGTTTTTT
>TRBJ2-5|-|-|TRBV2
CASGGRETQYF
TGTGCCAGCGGAGGGCGAGAGACCCAGTACTTC
>TRBJ1-2|-|-|TRBV2
CASTRTNPYGYTF
TGTGCCAGCACCAGGACAAACCCCTATGGCTACACCTTC
>TRBJ1-4|-|-|TRBV7-9
CASSRPGINEKLFF
TGTGCCAGCAGCCGCCCGGGGATAAATGAAAAACTGTTTTTT
>TRBJ2-3|-|-|TRBV7-8
CASSHDLAGSTDTQYF
TGTGCCAGCAGCCACGACTTGGCGGGGAGCACAGATACGCAGTATTTT
>TRBJ1-1|few|-|TRBV3-1/TRBV3-2
CASSQEKGKGEAFF
TGTGCCAGCAGCCAAGAAAAGGGGAAGGGTGAAGCTTTCTTT
>TRBJ2-1|-|TRBD2|TRBV11-1
CASSRSGNNNEQFF
TGTGCCAGCAGCCGAAGCGGGAATAACAATGAGCAGTTCTTC
>TRBJ2-2|-|-|TRBV10-1
CASNELTGELFF
TGCGCCAGCAACGAGCTTACCGGGGAGCTGTTTTTT
>TRBJ2-7|-|TRBD2|TRBV29-1
CSVEVGLAAYEQYF
TGCAGCGTTGAGGTGGGACTAGCGGCGTACGAGCAGTACTTC
>TRBJ1-5|once|-|TRBV24-1
CATSESGTIGGQPQHF
TGTGCCACCAGTGAGTCCGGGACAATAGGAGGTCAGCCCCAGCATTTT
>TRBJ1-3|-|-|TRBV6-5
CASSYAVSGNTIYF
TGTGCCAGCAGTTATGCGGTCAGTGGAAACACCATATATTTT
>TRBJ2-1|-|-|TRBV5-1
CASSLAVANEQFF
TGCGCCAGCAGCTTAGCAGTAGCCAATGAGCAGTTCTTC
>TRBJ2-2|once|TRBD1|TRBV28
CASSPTGEVTGELFF
TGTGCCAGCAGCCCGACAGGGGAAGTCACCGGGGAGCTGTTTTTT
>TRBJ1-3|-|-|TRBV7-9
CASSLLGGGAGNTIYF
TGTGCCAGCAGCTTATTGGGAGGGGGGGCTGGAAACACCATATATTTT
>TRBJ1-1|once|TRBD1|TRBV28
CASSWGTANTEAFF
TGTGCCAGCAGTTGGGGGACAGCGAACACTGAAGCTTTCTTT
>TRBJ1-4|-|-|TRBV3-1/TRBV3-2
CASGGTGITEKLFF
TGTGCCAGCGGGGGCACAGGGATAACTGAAAAACTGTTTTTT
>TRBJ1-2|-|-|TRBV6-6
CASSTLAGANYGYTF
TGTGCCAGCAGTACTCTGGCAGGGGCTAACTATGGCTACACCTTC
>TRBJ2-3|-|-|TRBV19
CASSIARDTQYF
TGTGCCAGTAGTATAGCTAGGGATACGCAGTATTTT
>TRBJ1-5|-|-|TRBV6-2/TRBV6-3
CASSYRPNQPQHF
TGTGCCAGCAGTTACCGTCCCAATCAGCCCCAGCATTTT
>TRBJ2-2|once|-|TRBV18
CASSPDRGTANTGELFF
TGTGCCAGCTCACCAGATCGGGGGACAGCGAACACCGGGGAGCTGTTTTTT
>TRBJ2-3|-|-|TRBV3-1/TRBV3-2
CASSQDQGTDTQYF
TGTGCCAGCAGCCAAGATCAGGGGACAGATACGCAGTATTTT
>TRBJ2-2|-|-|TRBV10-3
CATHGSHTGELFF
TGTGCCACCCACGGTAGTCACACCGGGGAGCTGTTTTTT
>TRBJ2-2|-|TRBD2|TRBV7-9
CASSPERLAGPNTGELFF
TGTGCCAGCAGCCCCGAGCGGCTAGCGGGGCCGAACACCGGGGAGCTGTTTTTT
>TRBJ1-4|-|-|TRBV27
CASSLTMLGGKIKLFF
TGTGCCAGCAGTTTAACAATGTTAGGAGGAAAAATAAAACTGTTTTTT
>TRBJ2-1|-|-|TRBV13
CASSLAMSYNEQFF
TGTGCCAGCAGCTTGGCAATGTCCTACAATGAGCAGTTCTTC
>TRBJ1-2|-|TRBD1|TRBV19
CASNLGGNYGYTF
TGTGCCAGCAATCTAGGGGGCAACTATGGCTACACCTTC
>TRBJ1-1|-|TRBD1|TRBV11-2
CASSWTGFAEAFF
TGTGCCAGCAGCTGGACAGGGTTTGCTGAAGCTTTCTTT